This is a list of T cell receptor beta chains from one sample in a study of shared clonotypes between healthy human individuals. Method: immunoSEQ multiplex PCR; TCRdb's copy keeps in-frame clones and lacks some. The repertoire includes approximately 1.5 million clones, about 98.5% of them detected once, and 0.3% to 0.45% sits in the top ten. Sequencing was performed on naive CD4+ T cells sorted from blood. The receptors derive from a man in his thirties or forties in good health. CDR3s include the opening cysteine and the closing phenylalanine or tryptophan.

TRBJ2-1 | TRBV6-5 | CASSIGTGRNEQFF
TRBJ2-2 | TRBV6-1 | CASSTGTRNTGELFF
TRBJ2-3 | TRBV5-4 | CASSLVAGMGTDTQYF
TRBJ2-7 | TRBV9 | CASSVAGDRAYEQYF
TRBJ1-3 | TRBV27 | CASSLSDSGNTIYF
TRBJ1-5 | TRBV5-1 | CASSLGGGNNQPQHF
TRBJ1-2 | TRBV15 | CATSDLGQGGYTF
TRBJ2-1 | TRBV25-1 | CASSEGAFRFINEQFF
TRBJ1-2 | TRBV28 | CASSSLVPGQGSANYGYTF
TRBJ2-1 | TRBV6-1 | CASSEVDPQFF
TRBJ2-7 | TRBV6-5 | CASSQRSQSEQYF
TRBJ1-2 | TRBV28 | CASSVDGLSTF
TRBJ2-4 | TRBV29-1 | CSVVVQGVNIQYF
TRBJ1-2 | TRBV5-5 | CASSGGTLYGYTF
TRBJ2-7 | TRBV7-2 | CASSLAGSPYEQYF
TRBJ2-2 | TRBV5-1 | CASSTGVGSIGELFF
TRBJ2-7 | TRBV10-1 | CASSRGSYEQYF
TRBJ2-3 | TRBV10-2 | CASSRADRGTDTQYF
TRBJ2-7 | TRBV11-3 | CASSLNPGTIGEQYF
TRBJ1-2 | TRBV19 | CASSLDRGWTYGYTF
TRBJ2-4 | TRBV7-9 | CASSLGQGGLLDIQYF
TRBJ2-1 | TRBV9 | CASNYGGGAAIRGYNEQFF
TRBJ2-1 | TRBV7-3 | CASSPQANEQFF
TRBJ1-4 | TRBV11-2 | CASSPGTITNEKLFF
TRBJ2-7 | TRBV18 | CASSPNSRRGSYEQYF
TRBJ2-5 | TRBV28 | CASSLGLAGGQETQYF
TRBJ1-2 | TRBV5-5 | CASSSRTGGDGGYTF
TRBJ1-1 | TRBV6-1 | CASKGTEVGTKAFF
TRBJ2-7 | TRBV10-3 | CAISDGEQYF
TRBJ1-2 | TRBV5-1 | CASSLEFTGYYGYTF
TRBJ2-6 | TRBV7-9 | CASRGDRESLSYGANVLTF
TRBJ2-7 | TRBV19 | CASSILAGAYEQYF
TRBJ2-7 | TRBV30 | CAWKTGHPYEQYF
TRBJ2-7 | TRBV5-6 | CASSSVYEQYF
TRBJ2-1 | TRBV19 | CASKDFDRVNEQFF
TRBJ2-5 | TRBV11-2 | CASSQAGGAVETQYF
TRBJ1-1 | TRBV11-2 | CASSLGSEAFF
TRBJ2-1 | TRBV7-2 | CASSLVSGSEQFF
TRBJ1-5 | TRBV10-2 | CASSEGITGGQPQHF
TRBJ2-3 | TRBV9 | CASRGQGATGDTQYF
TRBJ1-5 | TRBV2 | CASSVGGYSNQPQHF
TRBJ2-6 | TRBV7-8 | CASSSIAGAGANVLTF
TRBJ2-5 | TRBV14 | CASSYGLAGVKRETQYF
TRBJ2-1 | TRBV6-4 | CASSDSRLTNEQFF
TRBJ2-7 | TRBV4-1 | CASSQVVAGALYEQYF
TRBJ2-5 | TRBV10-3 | CAVRGEWETQYF
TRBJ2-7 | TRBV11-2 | CASSLGGGPSYEQYF
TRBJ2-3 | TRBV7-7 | CASSSTSGPTDTQYF